Detailed here is one T cell receptor beta chain. The antigen remains undetermined. This CDR3 is 15 amino acids long. Germline values: CDR1 MNHNS, CDR2 SASEGT. The V end was cut by 4 bases, the J end by 0 bases, with 12 bases between. TCRdb independently ran MiXCR on the reads; one entry per CDR3 protein. This table holds around 630,000 distinct CDR3 sequences, around 24% found once. The source of the sample is a study of T cell repertoires in cytomegalovirus infection. About the study: Public TCR beta signatures marked donors with CMV infection and the matching HLA.

General observations from the study: Using cumulative public TCR beta family frequency, the authors identified those who carried CMV together with the relevant HLA. Dominant in the ex vivo response were TCR beta clonotypes restricted by HLA-C and specific for CMV.

The chain links TRBV6-1 to TRBJ1-1; D call uncertain. The TCR was taken from a human donor in good health (CMV status not recorded). Some clones in this sample may be carry-over from other donors' samples. Input material: CD8+ T cells from PBMCs. The CDR3 region is CASSGFAEMNTEAFF. The CDR3 nucleotides are TGTGCCAGCAGTGGTTTCGCCGAAATGAACACTGAAGCTTTCTTT.